These T cell receptor beta chains were read from a single sample in a study of control samples from healthy donors and cancer patients. Only in-frame clones appear in the TCRdb table, and some are missing; sequencing was by immunoSEQ multiplex PCR. The profile covers approximately 190,000 clones, with about 91% appearing a single time and less than 2% taken by the ten largest. The sample taken for sequencing was blood. All receptors derive from a man aged 25-40 years in good health. The CDR3 runs from the conserved cysteine through the conserved F or W. Fields, in order: V gene, CDR3 length, clone size, J gene, D gene, CDR3 protein, CDR3 DNA. D genes are given only for firm matches. Only some rows state a clone size, as once, few, many or a class for expanded clones.

v_call: TRBV4-1
cdr3_length: 15
clone_size: NA
j_call: TRBJ2-7
d_call: NA
cdr3_aa: CASSQTQGPVYEQYF
cdr3_nt: TGCGCCAGCAGCCAAACTCAGGGTCCGGTGTACGAGCAGTACTTC

v_call: TRBV7-9
cdr3_length: 15
clone_size: NA
j_call: TRBJ2-1
d_call: TRBD1
cdr3_aa: CASSWTGASYNEQFF
cdr3_nt: TGTGCCAGCAGTTGGACAGGGGCATCCTACAATGAGCAGTTCTTC

v_call: TRBV6-6
cdr3_length: 19
clone_size: NA
j_call: TRBJ1-5
d_call: TRBD1
cdr3_aa: CASSLRPGQGARGNQPQHF
cdr3_nt: TGTGCCAGCAGTCTAAGGCCGGGACAGGGGGCCCGGGGCAATCAGCCCCAGCATTTT

v_call: TRBV2
cdr3_length: 14
clone_size: NA
j_call: TRBJ1-6
d_call: TRBD1
cdr3_aa: CASRERQGISPLHF
cdr3_nt: TGTGCCAGCAGGGAACGACAGGGGATCTCACCCCTCCACTTT

v_call: TRBV7-9
cdr3_length: 12
clone_size: NA
j_call: TRBJ1-2
d_call: NA
cdr3_aa: CASSFTGGGYTF
cdr3_nt: TGTGCCAGCAGCTTTACGGGCGGAGGCTACACCTTC

v_call: TRBV19
cdr3_length: 15
clone_size: NA
j_call: TRBJ1-1
d_call: NA
cdr3_aa: CASRTPGRMNTEAFF
cdr3_nt: TGTGCCAGTAGGACTCCGGGACGGATGAACACTGAAGCTTTCTTT

v_call: TRBV7-3
cdr3_length: 13
clone_size: NA
j_call: TRBJ2-1
d_call: NA
cdr3_aa: CASRNSQGAEQFF
cdr3_nt: TGTGCCAGCAGAAATTCTCAAGGAGCCGAGCAGTTCTTC

v_call: TRBV7-9
cdr3_length: 15
clone_size: NA
j_call: TRBJ2-1
d_call: NA
cdr3_aa: CASSWGLERDNEQFF
cdr3_nt: TGTGCCAGCAGCTGGGGACTGGAGCGAGACAATGAGCAGTTCTTC

v_call: TRBV6-5
cdr3_length: 13
clone_size: NA
j_call: TRBJ1-5
d_call: NA
cdr3_aa: CAIRTSSNQPQHF
cdr3_nt: TGTGCCATTCGGACAAGTAGCAATCAGCCCCAGCATTTT

v_call: TRBV19
cdr3_length: 10
clone_size: NA
j_call: TRBJ2-3
d_call: NA
cdr3_aa: CASSEDTQYF
cdr3_nt: TGTGCCAGTAGTGAAGATACGCAGTATTTT

v_call: TRBV2
cdr3_length: 15
clone_size: NA
j_call: TRBJ2-6
d_call: TRBD1
cdr3_aa: CASSGQGFGANVLTF
cdr3_nt: TGTGCCAGCAGTGGACAGGGTTTTGGGGCCAACGTCCTGACTTTC

v_call: TRBV5-1
cdr3_length: 14
clone_size: NA
j_call: TRBJ1-5
d_call: NA
cdr3_aa: CASSEGRANQPQHF
cdr3_nt: TGCGCCAGCAGTGAGGGCAGGGCGAATCAGCCCCAGCATTTT

v_call: TRBV30
cdr3_length: 13
clone_size: NA
j_call: TRBJ2-3
d_call: NA
cdr3_aa: CAWSLRNGDTQYF
cdr3_nt: TGTGCCTGGAGCCTGAGGAATGGAGATACGCAGTATTTT

v_call: TRBV28
cdr3_length: 13
clone_size: NA
j_call: TRBJ1-2
d_call: NA
cdr3_aa: CASSPLTYNGYTF
cdr3_nt: TGTGCCAGCAGCCCTTTGACTTATAATGGCTACACCTTC

v_call: TRBV3-1/TRBV3-2
cdr3_length: 14
clone_size: NA
j_call: TRBJ2-7
d_call: TRBD1
cdr3_aa: CASSRTGAAYEQYF
cdr3_nt: TGTGCCAGCAGCCGGACAGGGGCTGCCTACGAGCAGTACTTC

v_call: TRBV10-1
cdr3_length: 14
clone_size: once
j_call: TRBJ2-1
d_call: NA
cdr3_aa: CASSEQGPPNEQFF
cdr3_nt: TGCGCCAGCAGTGAGCAGGGCCCCCCCAATGAGCAGTTCTTC

v_call: TRBV5-1
cdr3_length: 15
clone_size: NA
j_call: TRBJ2-1
d_call: TRBD2
cdr3_aa: CASSLAGTRLNEQFF
cdr3_nt: TGCGCCAGCAGCTTGGCCGGGACTAGGCTCAATGAGCAGTTCTTC

v_call: TRBV7-8
cdr3_length: 16
clone_size: NA
j_call: TRBJ1-1
d_call: NA
cdr3_aa: CASSPPRGLTNTEAFF
cdr3_nt: TGTGCCAGCAGCCCCCCAAGGGGCCTAACCAACACTGAAGCTTTCTTT

v_call: TRBV7-8
cdr3_length: 17
clone_size: NA
j_call: TRBJ2-3
d_call: NA
cdr3_aa: CASLRGGGLLSTDTQYF
cdr3_nt: TGTGCCAGCCTCCGCGGAGGGGGCCTACTTAGCACAGATACGCAGTATTTT

v_call: TRBV7-9
cdr3_length: 14
clone_size: NA
j_call: TRBJ1-2
d_call: NA
cdr3_aa: CASSNTFVGDGYTF
cdr3_nt: TGTGCCAGCAGCAACACATTCGTCGGGGATGGCTACACCTTC

v_call: TRBV6-6
cdr3_length: 13
clone_size: NA
j_call: TRBJ1-2
d_call: NA
cdr3_aa: CASSYERNYGYTF
cdr3_nt: TGTGCCAGCAGTTACGAACGGAACTATGGCTACACCTTC

v_call: TRBV6-5
cdr3_length: 14
clone_size: NA
j_call: TRBJ1-4
d_call: NA
cdr3_aa: CASLGDPTNEKLFF
cdr3_nt: TGTGCCAGCTTGGGGGACCCAACTAATGAAAAACTGTTTTTT

v_call: TRBV30
cdr3_length: 14
clone_size: few
j_call: TRBJ1-2
d_call: TRBD1
cdr3_aa: CAWRTTGQLHGYTF
cdr3_nt: TGTGCCTGGAGGACGACGGGACAGTTACATGGCTACACCTTC

v_call: TRBV7-2
cdr3_length: 15
clone_size: few
j_call: TRBJ1-1
d_call: NA
cdr3_aa: CASTPRGPLNTEAFF
cdr3_nt: TGTGCCAGCACCCCCCGGGGGCCCCTGAACACTGAAGCTTTCTTT

v_call: TRBV19
cdr3_length: 12
clone_size: NA
j_call: TRBJ1-1
d_call: NA
cdr3_aa: CASTNAPPEAFF
cdr3_nt: TGTGCCAGCACCAATGCCCCCCCTGAAGCTTTCTTT

v_call: TRBV7-9
cdr3_length: 15
clone_size: NA
j_call: TRBJ1-1
d_call: NA
cdr3_aa: CASFELRRGRTEAFF
cdr3_nt: TGTGCCAGCTTTGAACTTCGGCGGGGTCGCACTGAAGCTTTCTTT

v_call: TRBV5-1
cdr3_length: 15
clone_size: NA
j_call: TRBJ1-4
d_call: TRBD1
cdr3_aa: CASSSTGRGDEKLFF
cdr3_nt: TGCGCCAGCAGCTCGACAGGGAGAGGGGATGAAAAACTGTTTTTT

v_call: TRBV9
cdr3_length: 15
clone_size: NA
j_call: TRBJ2-3
d_call: NA
cdr3_aa: CASSVAGGSTDTQYF
cdr3_nt: TGTGCCAGCAGCGTAGCCGGGGGAAGCACAGATACGCAGTATTTT

v_call: TRBV19
cdr3_length: 13
clone_size: once
j_call: TRBJ2-1
d_call: TRBD2
cdr3_aa: CASSISGGNEQFF
cdr3_nt: TGTGCCAGTAGTATCTCGGGAGGTAATGAGCAGTTCTTC

v_call: TRBV7-6
cdr3_length: 16
clone_size: NA
j_call: TRBJ2-3
d_call: NA
cdr3_aa: CASSTGRAATADTQYF
cdr3_nt: TGTGCCAGCAGCACCGGACGAGCGGCCACCGCAGATACGCAGTATTTT

v_call: TRBV19
cdr3_length: 15
clone_size: few
j_call: TRBJ2-1
d_call: NA
cdr3_aa: CASSIYRDRYNEQFF
cdr3_nt: TGTGCCAGTAGTATATACAGGGACCGCTACAATGAGCAGTTCTTC

v_call: TRBV6-5
cdr3_length: 14
clone_size: NA
j_call: TRBJ2-4
d_call: NA
cdr3_aa: CASKQEPHTDIQYF
cdr3_nt: TGTGCCAGCAAACAGGAACCACATACGGACATTCAGTACTTC

v_call: TRBV2
cdr3_length: 19
clone_size: NA
j_call: TRBJ2-1
d_call: TRBD1
cdr3_aa: CASTLHPARTGLSYNEQFF
cdr3_nt: TGTGCCAGCACTCTTCACCCCGCTCGGACAGGTCTCTCCTACAATGAGCAGTTCTTC

v_call: TRBV3-1/TRBV3-2
cdr3_length: 16
clone_size: NA
j_call: TRBJ2-1
d_call: NA
cdr3_aa: CASSQGGRGAADEQFF
cdr3_nt: TGTGCCAGCAGCCAAGGTGGACGGGGGGCAGCCGATGAGCAGTTCTTC

v_call: TRBV27
cdr3_length: 14
clone_size: NA
j_call: TRBJ1-5
d_call: NA
cdr3_aa: CASSLLGNNQPQHF
cdr3_nt: TGTGCCAGCAGTTTACTAGGGAACAATCAGCCCCAGCATTTT

v_call: TRBV7-8
cdr3_length: 15
clone_size: NA
j_call: TRBJ2-2
d_call: NA
cdr3_aa: CASSLYSVNTGELFF
cdr3_nt: TGTGCCAGCAGCTTATATTCAGTGAATACCGGGGAGCTGTTTTTT

v_call: TRBV7-9
cdr3_length: 13
clone_size: NA
j_call: TRBJ1-1
d_call: NA
cdr3_aa: CASSLWEMDGAFF
cdr3_nt: TGTGCCAGCAGCTTATGGGAGATGGACGGAGCTTTCTTT

v_call: TRBV4-2
cdr3_length: 15
clone_size: NA
j_call: TRBJ2-1
d_call: NA
cdr3_aa: CASSQDLGGVIEQFF
cdr3_nt: TGTGCCAGCAGCCAAGATCTAGGCGGGGTAATCGAGCAGTTCTTC

v_call: TRBV5-1
cdr3_length: 15
clone_size: NA
j_call: TRBJ2-3
d_call: NA
cdr3_aa: CASSLAGQGTDTQYF
cdr3_nt: TGCGCCAGCAGCTTGGCCGGACAAGGCACAGATACGCAGTATTTT

v_call: TRBV5-1
cdr3_length: 14
clone_size: NA
j_call: TRBJ1-2
d_call: NA
cdr3_aa: CASSLAEGVYGYTF
cdr3_nt: TGCGCCAGCAGCTTGGCCGAGGGGGTCTATGGCTACACCTTC

v_call: TRBV6-5
cdr3_length: 12
clone_size: NA
j_call: TRBJ1-1
d_call: NA
cdr3_aa: CASNGIYTEAFF
cdr3_nt: TGTGCCAGCAACGGGATTTACACTGAAGCTTTCTTT

v_call: TRBV27
cdr3_length: 15
clone_size: NA
j_call: TRBJ1-6
d_call: TRBD1
cdr3_aa: CASSRDRGMGSPLHF
cdr3_nt: TGTGCCAGCAGTAGAGACAGGGGGATGGGGTCACCCCTCCACTTT

v_call: TRBV5-1
cdr3_length: 16
clone_size: NA
j_call: TRBJ1-2
d_call: NA
cdr3_aa: CASSLDEVRGMAGYTF
cdr3_nt: TGCGCCAGCAGCTTGGATGAAGTGCGGGGAATGGCTGGCTACACCTTC

v_call: TRBV18
cdr3_length: 17
clone_size: NA
j_call: TRBJ2-3
d_call: TRBD1
cdr3_aa: CASSPMVQGSGTDTQYF
cdr3_nt: TGTGCCAGCTCACCAATGGTACAGGGGTCGGGCACAGATACGCAGTATTTT

v_call: TRBV2
cdr3_length: 19
clone_size: few
j_call: TRBJ2-3
d_call: TRBD2
cdr3_aa: CASAFPRLAGATSTDTQYF
cdr3_nt: TGTGCCAGCGCCTTCCCTCGGCTAGCGGGGGCTACTAGCACAGATACGCAGTATTTT